This T cell receptor beta chain appears in the sequencing data of a study of T cells in Graves' hyperthyroidism and ophthalmopathy. At least ten counts were recorded for this clonotype. CDR1 is SGHRS, CDR2 YFSETQ, per germline. The trim removed 2 bases at V and 7 bases at J, leaving 9 bases unmatched. CDR3 size: 15 residues. The source material, RNA transcripts, was used to amplify TCR beta CDR3 regions. HTBI primers were employed in a first-round RT-PCR of the TCR CDR3. TCRdb processed the multiplex PCR reads anew with MiXCR; each CDR3 protein has one entry. The sample holds roughly 580,000 distinct CDR3 sequences, approximately 15% seen once.

The origin of this receptor is a woman in her twenties or thirties with Graves' hyperthyroidism that later progressed to Graves' ophthalmopathy. Sequencing used blood. The rearrangement joins TRBV5-1 to TRBJ2-1; 7 nucleotides match TRBD2. The CDR3 DNA reads as TGCGCCAGCAGCTTCAGCGGGGACCTCGGAAATGAGCAGTTCTTC. Its translation: CASSFSGDLGNEQFF.